This T cell receptor beta chain was identified in a study of T cell changes during pregnancy in multiple sclerosis. The table came from immunoSEQ multiplex PCR; TCRdb's copy has only in-frame clones and leaves some out. The sample yields about 83,000 clones, about 90% seen once. CDR1 and CDR2 from the germline V gene are LNHNV and YYDKDF (reference sequence). This CDR3 contains 15 residues. V lost 0 bases and J lost 8, with 14 bases in between. The sequences come from PBMCs, collected in the first trimester of pregnancy. The sequence was collected from a female donor in good health, serving as a control in a pregnancy study. Some clones in this sample may be carry-over from other donors' samples. This chain links TRBV15 with TRBJ2-1; D gene unclear. CDR3 bases: TGTGCCACCAGCAGAGATTGGCGGAGTAACGATGAGCAGTTCTTC. Protein: CATSRDWRSNDEQFF.